This T cell receptor (beta chain) was obtained from a study of blood T cell repertoires in COVID-19. Study details: The United States, Italy and Spain supplied acute and convalescent COVID-19 samples.

Measured with immunoSEQ multiplex PCR; TCRdb has only the in-frame clones, and not every one. Here the sample spans approximately 66,000 clones, more than 70% being singletons. CDR1 and CDR2 from the germline V gene are SEHNR and FQNEAQ (reference sequence). Losses at the gene ends were 5 bases for V and 6 bases for J; bases not matched to a gene: 10. The CDR3 consists of 15 residues. Material: peripheral blood. The chain links TRBV7-9 to TRBJ2-1, with TRBD1 matching over 7 bases. The TCR was taken from a man aged 45-60 years with active COVID-19. DNA of the CDR3: TGTGCCAGCAGCCTCGGGACAGTCCCCCTCAATGAGCAGTTCTTC. Amino acids: CASSLGTVPLNEQFF. The full variable domain, with the rest looked up from reference TRBV7-9 and TRBJ2-1, is DTGVSQNPRHKITKRGQNVTFRCDPISEHNRLYWYRQTLGQGPEFLTYFQNEAQLEKSRLLSDRFSAERPKGSFSTLEIQRTEQGDSAMYLCASSLGTVPLNEQFFGPGTRLTVL.